A single sample gave rise to the 18 T cell receptor beta chains below, sequenced in a study of blood T cells in healthy people across ages. Next came a second PCR, run for 7 to 11 cycles, which used a sample-barcoded 5' primer along with a J-beta primer mix. MiXCR was run by TCRdb on the 5' RACE reads, yielding one entry per CDR3 protein. The profile shows about 810,000 distinct CDR3 sequences, 30% to 45% of them singletons. Material: blood. These receptors were obtained from a man aged 18 to 30 in good health.

This clonotype was counted between two and nine times. The V and J genes are TRBV14 and TRBJ1-2; D may be TRBD1 (6 bases). Germline V gene data show CDR1 as SGHDN and CDR2 as FVKESK. Trimming left V 1 base short and J 8 bases short, with 11 bases between. The CDR3 has 13 residues. For the CDR3, the DNA is TGTGCCAGCAGCCAAGTACAGGGAGACGGCTACACCTTC. Translated: CASSQVQGDGYTF.

The chain recombines TRBV29-1 with TRBJ2-3; D is possibly TRBD1 (6 bases). Trimming took off 6 bases at V and 0 bases at J, with 16 bases between the two ends. CDR1 is SQVTM, CDR2 ANQGSEA, per germline. This CDR3 spans 15 amino acids. The CDR3 DNA reads as TGCAGCGTCCCTATTGGACAGTCTAGCACAGATACGCAGTATTTT. Its translation is CSVPIGQSSTDTQYF.

There are many counts of this clonotype. The V call is TRBV29-1, the J call TRBJ2-7; the D call may be TRBD1 or TRBD2 (5 bases each). This CDR3 has 15 residues. Germline V gives CDR1 SQVTM, CDR2 ANQGSEA. The V gene lost 7 bases and the J gene lost 4 bases, with 23 bases spanning the gap. Here the CDR3 reads CSAKLGQGVFYEQYF. The DNA for the CDR3 is TGCAGCGCCAAATTGGGGCAGGGAGTCTTTTACGAGCAGTACTTC.

There are a few counts of this clonotype. The chain employs TRBV4-1 and TRBJ1-1; no clear D. This CDR3 has 15 residues. V gave up 6 bases and J gave up 0 bases, with 14 bases separating them. Germline CDR1 reads MGHRA; CDR2 reads YSYEKL. This CDR3 is CASRPAALMNTEAFF. The CDR3 nucleotides read TGCGCCAGCAGACCGGCGGCACTAATGAACACTGAAGCTTTCTTT.

V is TRBV20-1 and J is TRBJ2-7; 10 bases match TRBD1. The V gene's germline CDR1 is DFQATT and CDR2 SNEGSKA (reference sequence). Losses at the gene ends were 0 bases for V and 5 bases for J; bases not matched to a gene: 4. This CDR3 has 14 amino acids. The chain's CDR3 is CSARERDRGNEQYF. The DNA of the CDR3 is TGCAGTGCTAGAGAAAGGGACAGGGGAAACGAGCAGTACTTC.

The rearrangement uses TRBV7-9 and TRBJ2-2, with no clear D. The CDR3 runs to 13 residues. Per germline, CDR1 SEHNR and CDR2 FQNEAQ (reference sequence). The germline V and J ends were trimmed by 5 bases and 6 bases, with 10 bases remaining between them. The CDR3 sequence is CASSAIAAGELFF. CDR3 bases: TGTGCCAGCAGCGCGATAGCTGCCGGGGAGCTGTTTTTT. Drawing the rest from reference TRBV7-9 and TRBJ2-2, the complete variable domain is DTGVSQNPRHKITKRGQNVTFRCDPISEHNRLYWYRQTLGQGPEFLTYFQNEAQLEKSRLLSDRFSAERPKGSFSTLEIQRTEQGDSAMYLCASSAIAAGELFFGEGSRLTVL.

This clonotype occurred a few times. This sequence joins TRBV7-3 and TRBJ2-1; 8 bases align to TRBD2. Trimming cost V 1 base and J 5 bases; bases outside gene matches: 4. Per germline, CDR1 SGHTA and CDR2 FQGTGA. The CDR3 covers 15 residues. In DNA, the CDR3 is TGTGCCAGCAGCTTAAATCCGGGACTAGACAATGAGCAGTTCTTC. This gives the protein CASSLNPGLDNEQFF.

J is TRBJ2-3 and V is TRBV29-1; unclear D gene. The CDR3 runs 14 residues. Germline CDR1 reads SQVTM; CDR2 reads ANQGSEA. Trimming took off 5 bases at V and 0 bases at J, with 12 bases between the two ends. The CDR3 is CSVPGETSTDTQYF. CDR3 DNA sequence: TGCAGCGTTCCTGGGGAAACTAGCACAGATACGCAGTATTTT.

The chain has TRBV7-9 and TRBJ1-1, with a weak D call TRBD1 (5 bases). Per the germline V gene, CDR1 is SEHNR and CDR2 is FQNEAQ (reference sequence). Trimming removed 5 bases at V and 1 base at J, with 14 bases between. The CDR3 is made up of 15 amino acids. CDR3 protein: CASSISRGRNTEAFF. The CDR3 nucleotides read TGTGCCAGCAGCATCTCAAGGGGCCGGAACACTGAAGCTTTCTTT.

This clonotype occurred a few times. This chain links TRBV5-1 with TRBJ2-1; D perhaps matches TRBD1 (6 bases). The V gene lost 1 base and the J gene lost 2 bases, with 13 bases spanning the gap. There are 16 residues in the CDR3. Per the germline V gene, CDR1 is SGHRS and CDR2 is YFSETQ. CDR3 loop: CASSLNRGSTYNEQFF. For the CDR3, the DNA is TGCGCCAGCAGCTTGAATAGGGGGAGTACCTACAATGAGCAGTTCTTC. Full variable domain (remainder filled in from reference TRBV5-1 and TRBJ2-1): KAGVTQTPRYLIKTRGQQVTLSCSPISGHRSVSWYQQTPGQGLQFLFEYFSETQRNKGNFPGRFSGRQFSNSRSEMNVSTLELGDSALYLCASSLNRGSTYNEQFFGPGTRLTVL.

This clonotype was observed a handful of times. The junction and the germline gene differ at one end; a read error may be behind it. The chain combines TRBV7-9 with TRBJ2-5, with no clear D. From germline, CDR1 is SEHNR and CDR2 FQNEAQ (reference sequence). The CDR3 loop spans 11 amino acids. The DNA of the CDR3 is TGTGCCAGCAGCCCAAAAGAGGCCCAGTACTTC. It encodes CASSPKEAQYF.

On this clonotype: The junction and the germline gene differ at one end; a read error may be behind it. The chain uses TRBV7-6 and TRBJ2-7, with D perhaps TRBD1 or TRBD2 (7 bases each). The V gene's germline CDR1 is SGHVS and CDR2 FNYEAQ. The CDR3 runs 13 residues. The CDR3 sequence: CASSYDRDYEQNF. CDR3 coding DNA: TGTGCCAGCAGCTACGACAGGGACTACGAGCAGAACTTC.

The CDR3 reads CASSLAAGAGNQPQHF. The CDR3 nucleotides are TGTGCCAGCAGCTTAGCCGCCGGGGCCGGCAATCAGCCCCAGCATTTT. V and J are TRBV7-8 and TRBJ1-5; maybe TRBD1 (5 bases). Germline CDR1 and CDR2: SGHVS and FQNEAQ. The CDR3 extends over 16 amino acids. V dropped 0 bases and J dropped 2 bases, with 11 bases sitting between them.

This clonotype was recorded at least ten times. The chain employs TRBV6-5 and TRBJ1-2; D gene ambiguous. V was cut by 6 bases and J by 4 bases, with 9 bases left in between. The CDR3 has 12 amino acids. Germline lookup yields CDR1 MNHEY and CDR2 SVGAGI. CDR3 coding DNA: TGTGCCAGCAGATCTGGCACCTATGGCTACACCTTC. Translated, it gives CASRSGTYGYTF.

The V call is TRBV4-3, the J call TRBJ1-2, with TRBD1 matching over 9 bases. CDR1 is LGHNA and CDR2 is YSLEER in the germline V gene. The J segment lost 6 bases and the V segment lost 2 bases, leaving 4 bases of the junction unmatched. The length of the CDR3 is 14 residues. CDR3 sequence reads: CASSQHRGRNGYTF. CDR3 nucleotide sequence: TGCGCCAGCAGCCAACACAGGGGGCGGAATGGCTACACCTTC.

A few counts support this clonotype. J is TRBJ2-1 and V is TRBV14; D is ambiguous. In germline, CDR1 is SGHDN, CDR2 FVKESK. Trimming shortened V by 3 bases and J by 1 base, and 10 bases separated the two germline ends. This CDR3 is built from 15 residues. The CDR3 sequence: CASSHHVGSYNEQFF. For the CDR3, the DNA is TGTGCCAGCAGCCACCATGTTGGGTCCTACAATGAGCAGTTCTTC.

V usage is TRBV19 and J usage is TRBJ2-2; D is unclear. The CDR3 runs 10 residues. V lost 6 bases and J lost 6, with 2 bases in between. Germline loops: CDR1 LNHDA, CDR2 SQIVND (reference sequence). CDR3 amino acids: CASRAGELFF. CDR3 bases: TGTGCCAGTAGGGCCGGGGAGCTGTTTTTT.

The chain joins TRBV29-1 to TRBJ2-3; 7 nucleotides agree with TRBD2. Germline assignment: CDR1 SQVTM and CDR2 ANQGSEA. The junction had 19 bases not matched to a gene; V was cut back by 7 bases and J by 0 bases. The CDR3 length is 18 residues. DNA for the CDR3: TGCAGCGCGGGAGGTTGGGTCAGGTTGTTAATTAGCACAGATACGCAGTATTTT. Translating gives CSAGGWVRLLISTDTQYF.